These 8 T cell receptor beta chains were all obtained from the same sample, sequenced in a study of cytomegalovirus exposure and HLA in healthy donors. PCR was performed using 60 Vbeta and 13 Jbeta primers. Only in-frame clones appear in the TCRdb table, and some are missing; sequencing was by immunoSEQ multiplex PCR. The sample comprises about 150,000 clones, almost 80% of which are singletons, and 0.55% to 0.8% rests with the top ten. The sequencing sample was made of PBMCs. These receptors were obtained from a male donor in good health and CMV-seronegative.

Points on this clone: Other DNA sequences within the sample encode an identical CDR3. The CDR3: CASSPPAGANTEAFF. CDR3 nucleotide sequence: TGTGCCAGCTCACCACCGGCAGGGGCGAACACTGAAGCTTTCTTT. The chain is built from TRBV18 and TRBJ1-1, with TRBD1 as a possible D gene (6 bases). The CDR3 totals 15 residues. Trimming shortened V by 0 bases and J by 1 base, and 9 bases separated the two germline ends. CDR1 and CDR2 from the germline V gene are KGHSH and LQKENI.

V and J are TRBV13 and TRBJ2-7; D is possibly TRBD2 (6 bases). V was shortened by 3 bases and J by 3 bases, with 12 bases between the two germline ends. CDR1 is PRHDT and CDR2 is FYEKMQ in the germline V gene (reference sequence). The CDR3 is 14 residues long. The DNA of the CDR3 is TGTGCCAGCAGCTTGCGGGGCCCCCTCTACGAGCAGTACTTC. Its protein is CASSLRGPLYEQYF.

The chain recombines TRBV5-6 with TRBJ2-5; D remains ambiguous. Germline V gene data show CDR1 as SGHDT and CDR2 as YYEEEE. V lost 0 bases and J lost 1, with 10 bases in between. This CDR3 region has 15 residues. CDR3: CASSLASGSQETQYF. The CDR3 nucleotides are TGTGCCAGCAGCTTGGCCTCAGGCAGCCAAGAGACCCAGTACTTC. The full variable domain, rest sourced from reference TRBV5-6 and TRBJ2-5, is DAGVTQSPTHLIKTRGQQVTLRCSPKSGHDTVSWYQQALGQGPQFIFQYYEEEERQRGNFPDRFSGHQFPNYSSELNVNALLLGDSALYLCASSLASGSQETQYFGPGTRLLVL.

The J gene is TRBJ1-2, the V gene TRBV18; 10 nucleotides line up with TRBD1. This CDR3 contains 15 residues. The V gene's germline CDR1 is KGHSH and CDR2 LQKENI. The junction had 5 bases not matched to a gene; V was cut back by 2 bases and J by 5 bases. The CDR3 DNA follows: TGTGCCAGCTCACCAAACGGACAGGGGGGATATGGCTACACCTTC. This encodes CASSPNGQGGYGYTF.

The rearrangement links TRBV5-1 to TRBJ2-7; D is possibly TRBD2 (5 bases). Germline CDR1 and CDR2: SGHRS and YFSETQ. The V and J ends lost 4 bases and 2 bases respectively, with 10 bases between them. This CDR3 contains 13 residues. The CDR3 reads CASSLSGPYEQYF. CDR3 DNA sequence: TGCGCCAGCAGCCTCAGCGGACCCTACGAGCAGTACTTC. The entire variable domain, with the rest obtained from reference TRBV5-1 and TRBJ2-7, is as follows: KAGVTQTPRYLIKTRGQQVTLSCSPISGHRSVSWYQQTPGQGLQFLFEYFSETQRNKGNFPGRFSGRQFSNSRSEMNVSTLELGDSALYLCASSLSGPYEQYFGPGTRLTVT.

The CDR3 region is CASSAIPGQRYNEKLFF. CDR3 bases: TGTGCCAGCAGTGCCATACCGGGACAGCGCTATAATGAAAAACTGTTTTTT. V gene TRBV25-1 combines with J gene TRBJ1-4; the match to TRBD1 covers 7 bases. CDR3 length: 17 residues. The germline V gene has CDR1 MGHDK and CDR2 SYGVNS. V lost 4 bases to trimming and J lost 4 bases; unmatched junction nucleotides: 12.

This chain connects TRBV5-1 to TRBJ1-5, with D perhaps matching TRBD1 (5 bases). The ends were cut back, 6 bases at V and 3 bases at J, with 16 bases in the middle. Germline loops: CDR1 SGHRS, CDR2 YFSETQ. CDR3 length equals 15 residues. The CDR3 nucleotides read TGCGCCAGCACAGTTGACGGACACACCAATCAGCCCCAGCATTTT. Encoded protein: CASTVDGHTNQPQHF.

The chain combines TRBV19 with TRBJ2-5, with TRBD2 identical over 9 bases. J gave up 2 bases and V 2 bases, and 6 bases lay outside the gene matches. The CDR3 runs 16 residues. CDR1 and CDR2 from the germline V gene are LNHDA and SQIVND (reference sequence). CDR3 protein: CASSIMAGGAQETQYF. The CDR3 DNA reads TGTGCCAGTAGTATAATGGCGGGAGGGGCACAAGAGACCCAGTACTTC.